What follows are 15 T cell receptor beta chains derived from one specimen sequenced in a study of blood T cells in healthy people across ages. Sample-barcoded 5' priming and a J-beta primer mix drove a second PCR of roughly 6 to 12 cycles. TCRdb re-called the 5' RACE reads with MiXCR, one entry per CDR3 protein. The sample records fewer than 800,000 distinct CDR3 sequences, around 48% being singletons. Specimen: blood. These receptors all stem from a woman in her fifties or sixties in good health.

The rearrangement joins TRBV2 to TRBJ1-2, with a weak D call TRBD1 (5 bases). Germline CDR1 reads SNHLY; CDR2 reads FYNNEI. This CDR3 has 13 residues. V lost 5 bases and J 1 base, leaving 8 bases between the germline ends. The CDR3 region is CASSRTINYGYTF. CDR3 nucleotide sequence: TGTGCCAGCAGTCGGACAATTAACTATGGCTACACCTTC. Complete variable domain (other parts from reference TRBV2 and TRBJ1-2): EPEVTQTPSHQVTQMGQEVILRCVPISNHLYFYWYRQILGQKVEFLVSFYNNEISEKSEIFDDQFSVERPDGSNFTLKIRSTKLEDSAMYFCASSRTINYGYTFGSGTRLTVV.

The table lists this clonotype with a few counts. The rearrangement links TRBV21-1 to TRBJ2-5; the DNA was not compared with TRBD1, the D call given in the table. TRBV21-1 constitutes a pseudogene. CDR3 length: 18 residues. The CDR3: CASSKVTRIVRGPETQYF. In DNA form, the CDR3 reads TGTGCCAGCAGCAAAGTGACTCGCATTGTCAGGGGGCCAGAGACCCAGTACTTC.

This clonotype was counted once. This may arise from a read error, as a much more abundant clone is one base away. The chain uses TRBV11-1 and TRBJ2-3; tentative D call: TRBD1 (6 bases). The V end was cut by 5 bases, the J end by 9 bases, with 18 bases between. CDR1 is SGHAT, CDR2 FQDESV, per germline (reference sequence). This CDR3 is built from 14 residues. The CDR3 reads CASSHEKRGNTQYF. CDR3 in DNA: TGTGCCAGCAGCCACGAAAAGAGGGGGAACACGCAGTATTTT. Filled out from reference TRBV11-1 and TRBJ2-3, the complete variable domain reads EAEVAQSPRYKITEKSQAVAFWCDPISGHATLYWYRQILGQGPELLVQFQDESVVDDSQLPKDRFSAERLKGVDSTLKIQPAELGDSAMYLCASSHEKRGNTQYFGPGTRLTVL.

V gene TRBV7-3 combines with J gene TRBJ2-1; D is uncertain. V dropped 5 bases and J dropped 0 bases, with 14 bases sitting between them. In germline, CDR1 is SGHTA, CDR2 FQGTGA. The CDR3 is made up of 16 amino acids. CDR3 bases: TGTGCCAGCAGCCTCCGACGCGGAAGCTCCTACAATGAGCAGTTCTTC. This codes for CASSLRRGSSYNEQFF.

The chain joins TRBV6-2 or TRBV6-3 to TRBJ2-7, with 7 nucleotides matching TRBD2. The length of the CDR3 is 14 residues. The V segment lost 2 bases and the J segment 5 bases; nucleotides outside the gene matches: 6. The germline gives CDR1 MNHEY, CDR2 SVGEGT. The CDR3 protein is CASSYGGRENEQYF. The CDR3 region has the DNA TGTGCCAGCAGTTACGGCGGGAGAGAAAACGAGCAGTACTTC.

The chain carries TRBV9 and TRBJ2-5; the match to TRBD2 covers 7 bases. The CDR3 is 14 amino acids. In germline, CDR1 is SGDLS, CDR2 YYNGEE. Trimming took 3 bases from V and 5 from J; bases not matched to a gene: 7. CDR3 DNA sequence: TGTGCCAGCAGCGCAACGGGACTAAGTGAGACCCAGTACTTC. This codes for CASSATGLSETQYF.

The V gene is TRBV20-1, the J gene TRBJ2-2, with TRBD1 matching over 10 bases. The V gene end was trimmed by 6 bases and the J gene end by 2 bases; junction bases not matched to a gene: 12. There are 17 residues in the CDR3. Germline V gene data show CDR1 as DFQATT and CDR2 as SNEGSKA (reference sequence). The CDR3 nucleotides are TGCAGTGCCAACCGACGGGACAGGGGAACAAACACCGGGGAGCTGTTTTTT. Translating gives CSANRRDRGTNTGELFF.

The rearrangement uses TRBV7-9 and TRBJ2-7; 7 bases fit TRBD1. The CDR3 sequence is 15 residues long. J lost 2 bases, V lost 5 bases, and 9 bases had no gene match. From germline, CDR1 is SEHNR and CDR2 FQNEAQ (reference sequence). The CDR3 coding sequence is TGTGCCAGCAGCGAAAACAGGGGATATCCCTACGAGCAGTACTTC. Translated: CASSENRGYPYEQYF.

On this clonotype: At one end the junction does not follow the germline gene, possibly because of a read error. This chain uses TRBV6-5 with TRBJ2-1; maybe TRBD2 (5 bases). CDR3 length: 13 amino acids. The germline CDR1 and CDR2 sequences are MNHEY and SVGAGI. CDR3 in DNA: TGTGCCAGCAGTGACTCGGGAAGTGGGGAGCAGTTCTTC. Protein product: CASSDSGSGEQFF.

The CDR3 sequence: CSARGGAANEKLFF. As DNA, the CDR3 is TGCAGTGCTAGAGGGGGAGCGGCTAATGAAAAACTGTTTTTT. The gene calls are TRBV20-1 and TRBJ1-4; no clear D gene. The CDR3 covers 14 residues. CDR1 is DFQATT, CDR2 SNEGSKA, per germline (reference sequence). Trimming cost V 1 base and J 3 bases, with 9 bases left between them.

For the CDR3, the DNA is TGTGCCAGCAGTTACTCGATACCTTCCAGAGACTCTGGGGCCAACGTCCTGACTTTC. Encoded protein: CASSYSIPSRDSGANVLTF. V and J are TRBV6-5 and TRBJ2-6; the D is unclear. Between the trimmed V and J ends, which lost 0 bases and 0 bases, there was a span of 15 bases. The germline gives CDR1 MNHEY, CDR2 SVGAGI. The CDR3 runs 19 residues.

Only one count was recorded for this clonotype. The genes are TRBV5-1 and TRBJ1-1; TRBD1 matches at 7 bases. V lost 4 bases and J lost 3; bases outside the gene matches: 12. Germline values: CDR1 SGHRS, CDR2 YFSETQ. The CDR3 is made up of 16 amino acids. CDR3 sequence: CASSAGQPQRDTEAFF. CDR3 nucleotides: TGCGCCAGCAGCGCGGGACAGCCTCAACGAGACACTGAAGCTTTCTTT.

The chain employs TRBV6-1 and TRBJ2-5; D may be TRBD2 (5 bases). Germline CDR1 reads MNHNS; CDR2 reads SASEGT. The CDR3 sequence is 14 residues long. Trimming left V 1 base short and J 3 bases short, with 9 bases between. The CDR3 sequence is CASSEGGFKETQYF. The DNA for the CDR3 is TGTGCCAGCAGTGAAGGCGGGTTTAAAGAGACCCAGTACTTC.

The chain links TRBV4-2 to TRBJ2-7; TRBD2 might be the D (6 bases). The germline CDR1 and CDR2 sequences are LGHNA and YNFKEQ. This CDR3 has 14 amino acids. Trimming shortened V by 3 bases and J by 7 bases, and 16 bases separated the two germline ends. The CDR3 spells CASSQEGRYREQYF. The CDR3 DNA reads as TGTGCCAGCAGCCAGGAGGGCAGATATAGGGAGCAGTACTTC.

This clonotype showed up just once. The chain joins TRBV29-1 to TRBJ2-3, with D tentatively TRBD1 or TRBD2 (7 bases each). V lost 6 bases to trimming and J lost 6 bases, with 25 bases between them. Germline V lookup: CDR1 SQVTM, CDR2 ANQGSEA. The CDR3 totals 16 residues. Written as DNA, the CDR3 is TGCAGCGTCGAGAGAGGGACAGTCCTTAGCGGGGATACGCAGTATTTT. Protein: CSVERGTVLSGDTQYF.